Reported below is one T cell receptor beta chain. Only in-frame clones appear in the TCRdb table, and some are missing; sequencing was by immunoSEQ multiplex PCR. The sample holds fewer than 200,000 clones, about nine tenths seen once. V was cut by 5 bases and J by 3 bases, with 11 bases left in between. Germline CDR1 MNHEY, CDR2 SMNVEV (reference sequence). The CDR3 consists of 13 residues. Patients in Seattle were enrolled during active infection, then followed longitudinally. The sample is drawn from a study of blood T cell repertoires in COVID-19. Study in general: The cDNA or gDNA used as material had been derived from T cells, B-cell-depleted T cells, or PBMCs.

The receptor's source is a man between 18 and 35 years old with COVID-19, enrolled during active disease. This chain connects TRBV27 to TRBJ2-7; a weak D match, TRBD2 (6 bases). The sample comprised peripheral blood. The CDR3 protein is CASSPMGGYEQYF. CDR3 sequence (DNA): TGTGCCAGCAGTCCCATGGGGGGCTACGAGCAGTACTTC.